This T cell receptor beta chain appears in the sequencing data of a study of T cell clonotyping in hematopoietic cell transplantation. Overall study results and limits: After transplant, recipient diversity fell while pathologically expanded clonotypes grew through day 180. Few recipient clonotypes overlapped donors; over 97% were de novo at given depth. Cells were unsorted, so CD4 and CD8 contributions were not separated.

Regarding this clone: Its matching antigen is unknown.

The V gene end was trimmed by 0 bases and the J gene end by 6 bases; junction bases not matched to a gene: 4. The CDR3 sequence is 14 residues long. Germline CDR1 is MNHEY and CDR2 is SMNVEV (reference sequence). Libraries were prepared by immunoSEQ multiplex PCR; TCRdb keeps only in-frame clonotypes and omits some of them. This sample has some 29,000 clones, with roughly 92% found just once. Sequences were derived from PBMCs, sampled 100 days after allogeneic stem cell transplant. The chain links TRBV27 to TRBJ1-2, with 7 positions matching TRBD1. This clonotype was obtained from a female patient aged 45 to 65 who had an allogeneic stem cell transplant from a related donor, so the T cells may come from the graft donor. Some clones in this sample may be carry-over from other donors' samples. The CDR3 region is CASSLSTGFHGYTF. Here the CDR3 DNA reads TGTGCCAGCAGTTTATCGACAGGGTTCCATGGCTACACCTTC.